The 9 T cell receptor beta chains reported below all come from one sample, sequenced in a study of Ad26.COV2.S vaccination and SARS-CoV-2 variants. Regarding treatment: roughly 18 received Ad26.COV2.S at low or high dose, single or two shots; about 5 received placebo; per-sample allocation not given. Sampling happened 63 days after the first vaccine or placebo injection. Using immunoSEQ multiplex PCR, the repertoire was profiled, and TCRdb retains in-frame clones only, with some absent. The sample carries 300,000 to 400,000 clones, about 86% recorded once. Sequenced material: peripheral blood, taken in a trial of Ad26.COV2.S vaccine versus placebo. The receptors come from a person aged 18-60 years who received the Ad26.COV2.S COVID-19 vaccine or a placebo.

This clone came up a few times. The CDR3 sequence is CASSQDIENSPLHF. The CDR3 nucleotides read TGCGCCAGCAGCCAAGATATTGAGAATTCACCCCTCCACTTT. This chain uses TRBV4-3 with TRBJ1-6, with D unresolved. Trimming stripped 0 bases from V and 7 bases from J, with 7 bases between. There are 14 residues in the CDR3. Germline loops: CDR1 LGHNA, CDR2 YSLEER.

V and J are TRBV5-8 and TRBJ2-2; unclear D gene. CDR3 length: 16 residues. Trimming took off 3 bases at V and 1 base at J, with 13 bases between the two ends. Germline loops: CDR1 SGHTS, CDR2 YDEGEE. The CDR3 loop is CASSSRWARNTGELFF. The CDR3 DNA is TGTGCCAGCAGCTCCCGATGGGCACGGAACACCGGGGAGCTGTTTTTT.

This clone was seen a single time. The CDR3 DNA follows: TGTGCCAGCAGCGAGGGACAGGGCCCTAACTATGGCTACACCTTC. Amino acid sequence: CASSEGQGPNYGYTF. The rearrangement joins TRBV5-4 to TRBJ1-2; 9 bases map to TRBD1. The J segment lost 0 bases and the V segment lost 4 bases, leaving 4 bases of the junction unmatched. CDR1 and CDR2 from the germline V gene are SGHNT and YYREEE (reference sequence). This CDR3 region has 15 residues. Filled out from reference TRBV5-4 and TRBJ1-2, the complete variable domain reads ETGVTQSPTHLIKTRGQQVTLRCSSQSGHNTVSWYQQALGQGPQFIFQYYREEENGRGNFPPRFSGLQFPNYSSELNVNALELDDSALYLCASSEGQGPNYGYTFGSGTRLTVV.

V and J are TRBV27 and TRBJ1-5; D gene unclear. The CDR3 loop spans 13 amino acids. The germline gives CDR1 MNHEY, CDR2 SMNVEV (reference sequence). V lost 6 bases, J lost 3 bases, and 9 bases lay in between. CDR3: CASRGRVNQPQHF. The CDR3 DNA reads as TGTGCCAGCAGGGGTAGGGTCAATCAGCCCCAGCATTTT.

The CDR3 nucleotides are TGCGCCAGCAGCCAATATGCGGTGGGGGGCGAGCAGTACTTC. Residues: CASSQYAVGGEQYF. The chain employs TRBV4-1 and TRBJ2-7, with a possible D match to TRBD2 (6 bases). Germline-derived CDR1 and CDR2 are MGHRA and YSYEKL. Trimming left V 2 bases short and J 6 bases short, with 14 bases between. The CDR3 is made up of 14 amino acids.

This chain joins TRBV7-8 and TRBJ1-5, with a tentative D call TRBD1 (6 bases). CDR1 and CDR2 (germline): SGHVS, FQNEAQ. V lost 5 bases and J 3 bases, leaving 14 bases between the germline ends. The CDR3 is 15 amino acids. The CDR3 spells CASSALTGPNQPQHF. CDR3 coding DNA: TGTGCCAGCAGCGCCCTAACAGGGCCCAATCAGCCCCAGCATTTT.

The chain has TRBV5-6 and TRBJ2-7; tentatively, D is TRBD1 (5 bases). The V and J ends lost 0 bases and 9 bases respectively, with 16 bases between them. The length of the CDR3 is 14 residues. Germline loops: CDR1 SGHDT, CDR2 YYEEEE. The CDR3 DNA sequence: TGTGCCAGCAGCTTGGGTACAGGTCCGAGTGGGCAGTACTTC. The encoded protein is CASSLGTGPSGQYF.

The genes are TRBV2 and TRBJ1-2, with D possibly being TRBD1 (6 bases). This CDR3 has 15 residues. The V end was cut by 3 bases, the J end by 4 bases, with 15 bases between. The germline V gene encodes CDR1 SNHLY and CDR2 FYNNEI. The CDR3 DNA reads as TGTGCCAGCAGTGAGGAGGGGGGGGTTGGCTATGGCTACACCTTC. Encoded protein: CASSEEGGVGYGYTF.

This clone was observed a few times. The CDR3 reads CASSDKYTEAFF. The CDR3 coding sequence is TGTGCCAGCAGTGACAAGTACACTGAAGCTTTCTTT. The V and J genes are TRBV6-1 and TRBJ1-1; D is unclear. From germline, CDR1 is MNHNS and CDR2 SASEGT. The CDR3 length is 12 residues. Trimming took off 3 bases at V and 3 bases at J, with 5 bases between the two ends.